This is a list of T cell receptor beta chains from one sample in a study of cytomegalovirus exposure and HLA in healthy donors. The repertoire was sequenced with immunoSEQ multiplex PCR; TCRdb's copy has only in-frame clones and lacks some. The profile shows 150,000 to 200,000 clones, roughly 85% of them singletons. Sequencing input: PBMCs. These receptor sequences come from a man aged 18-30 years in good health and CMV-seropositive. Each CDR3 is given without its conserved first and last residue. Fields, in order: J gene, V gene, CDR3 protein.

>TRBJ1-2|TRBV27
ASRHVSTGGYGYT
>TRBJ2-6|TRBV7-9
ASRLDSSGANVLT
>TRBJ2-7|TRBV6-5
ASSYTTASYEQY
>TRBJ2-7|TRBV5-4
ASSAPGYEQY
>TRBJ1-1|TRBV27
ASSLDGGNTEAF
>TRBJ2-7|TRBV7-9
ASSLVGSDRVGNEQY
>TRBJ2-7|TRBV19
ASSIRGETYEQY
>TRBJ2-1|TRBV19
ATLDLGANEQF
>TRBJ1-1|TRBV5-6
ASSLDSEGTEAF
>TRBJ2-7|TRBV4-1
ASSQGQGASYEQY
>TRBJ2-3|TRBV5-1
ASSLGQGDRTDTQY
>TRBJ1-1|TRBV18
ASSPPKATGTEAF
>TRBJ1-2|TRBV2
ASSTRTGRGYGYT
>TRBJ2-7|TRBV6-1
ASTTRQGNSYEQY
>TRBJ2-1|TRBV10-3
AISDFLAPYNEQF
>TRBJ2-7|TRBV7-3
ASRLGGTSGREQY
>TRBJ2-3|TRBV18
ASSGDYLSTDTQY
>TRBJ1-2|TRBV13
ASSLGNGPHGYT
>TRBJ1-2|TRBV28
ASWIGQRTNYGYT
>TRBJ2-7|TRBV5-1
ASSLDRGELY
>TRBJ2-2|TRBV19
ATRLAGVNTGELF
>TRBJ2-3|TRBV11-2
ASSLDQVDTQY
>TRBJ1-5|TRBV6-5
ASRRGDQPQH
>TRBJ1-1|TRBV6-6
ASSRTRDTEAF
>TRBJ2-3|TRBV27
ASSLLAGVGTDTQY
>TRBJ1-2|TRBV9
ASSVAAAAAYGYT
>TRBJ2-1|TRBV9
ASSVDTGPYNEQF
>TRBJ2-5|TRBV5-6
ASSPGYGSQETQY
>TRBJ2-2|TRBV19
ASSAARLRDGELF
>TRBJ2-6|TRBV25-1
ASSGTGAGANVLT
>TRBJ2-6|TRBV5-4
ASSLRGSGANVLT
>TRBJ2-7|TRBV7-2
ASSLGQRGFEQY
>TRBJ1-5|TRBV6-4
ASTTTVSRQPQH
>TRBJ2-7|TRBV19
AVSGISYEQY
>TRBJ1-2|TRBV28
ASSLTGAFSYGYT
>TRBJ2-2|TRBV30
AWTLGDTGELF
>TRBJ1-5|TRBV6-5
ASSYDRDQPQH
>TRBJ2-3|TRBV7-3
ASSLTGAGTDTQY
>TRBJ2-2|TRBV5-4
ATPLGGQDTGELF
>TRBJ1-2|TRBV10-3
ATQLRQGEYGYT
>TRBJ2-1|TRBV6-5
ASSSTYPYNEQF
>TRBJ1-1|TRBV30
AWTAPGQVQPEAF
>TRBJ1-5|TRBV25-1
ASSGGQGHQPQH
>TRBJ2-5|TRBV27
ASSIGLAREREQETQY
>TRBJ2-6|TRBV5-6
ASSLVVHSGANVLT
>TRBJ2-1|TRBV29-1
SGILAVLNEQF
>TRBJ1-1|TRBV18
ASSLNTEATEAF
>TRBJ2-7|TRBV7-3
ASSGTDGGEQY